This T cell receptor (beta chain) came from a study of OX40 agonist ivuxolimab in advanced cancers. Sequencing used immunoSEQ multiplex PCR; TCRdb keeps in-frame clones, though not all of them. The sample lists roughly 100,000 clones, 80% to 95% occurring once. Study-wide findings and caveats: CD8+ T cells were the subset that, on average, had more expanded clones than CD4+.

As regards this clone: Its antigen is undetermined.

CDR1 LGHNA and CDR2 YNFKEQ come from the germline V gene. The CDR3 consists of 16 residues. V trimming: 1 base; J trimming: 6 bases; junction bases outside the gene matches: 9. The chain employs TRBV4-2 and TRBJ2-7; 10 nucleotides line up with TRBD1. This clonotype was obtained from an adult with an advanced solid tumor such as melanoma, head and neck, liver or kidney cancer. Specimen: CD4+ or CD8+ T cells sorted from blood, collected in a trial of the OX40 agonist ivuxolimab. This CDR3 reads CASSQVTTRTGGEQYF. DNA for the CDR3: TGTGCCAGCAGCCAAGTTACTACAAGGACAGGGGGCGAGCAGTACTTC.